Included here is one TCR beta chain sequence, with context. Its antigen is still unknown. Molecular barcoded adaptors covering alpha/delta and beta/gamma chains were used on approximately 440 ng RNA. In TCRdb, the reads were re-called with MiXCR into one record per CDR3 protein. The sample lists around 50,000 distinct CDR3 sequences; 20% to 25% were seen once. CDR3 size: 14 residues. CDR1 and CDR2 (germline): SNHLY, FYNNEI. V was trimmed by 5 bases and J by 2 bases, leaving 10 bases between them. The data are from a study of read filtering for tumor transcriptome and immune sequencing. Broader study findings: Single-read clonotypes: roughly four fifths of IR-seq clonotypes (about 3.5% of reads), around three quarters of RNA-seq clonotypes (44.6% of reads).

The chain recombines TRBV2 with TRBJ2-1; perhaps TRBD2 as D (7 bases). This TCR was recovered from a donor aged 40 or over with multiple myeloma. Sequenced: a population of CD138-negative cells sorted from bone marrow. In DNA, the CDR3 is TGTGCCAGCAGTAGCGGGGACACCTACAATGAGCAGTTCTTC. It encodes CASSSGDTYNEQFF.